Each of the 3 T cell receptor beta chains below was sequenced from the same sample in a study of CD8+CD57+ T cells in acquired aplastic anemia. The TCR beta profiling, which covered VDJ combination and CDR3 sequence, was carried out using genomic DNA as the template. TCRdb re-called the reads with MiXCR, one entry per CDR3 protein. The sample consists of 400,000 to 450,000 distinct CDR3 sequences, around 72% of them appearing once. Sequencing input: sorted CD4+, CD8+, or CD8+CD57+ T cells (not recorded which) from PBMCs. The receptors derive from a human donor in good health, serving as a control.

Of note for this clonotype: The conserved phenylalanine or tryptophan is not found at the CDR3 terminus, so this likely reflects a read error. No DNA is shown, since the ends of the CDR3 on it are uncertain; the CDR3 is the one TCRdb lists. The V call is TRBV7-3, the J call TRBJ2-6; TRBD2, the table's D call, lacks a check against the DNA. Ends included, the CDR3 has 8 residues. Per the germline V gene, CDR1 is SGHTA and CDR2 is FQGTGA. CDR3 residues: CASSWASG.

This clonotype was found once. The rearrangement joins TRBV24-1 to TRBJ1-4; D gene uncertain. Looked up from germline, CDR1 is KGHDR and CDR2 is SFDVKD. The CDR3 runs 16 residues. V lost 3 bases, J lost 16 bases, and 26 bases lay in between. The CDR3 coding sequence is TGTGCCACCAGTGATAGACTAGCGGGAAGCACAGAAACGCAGTTTTTT. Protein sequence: CATSDRLAGSTETQFF.

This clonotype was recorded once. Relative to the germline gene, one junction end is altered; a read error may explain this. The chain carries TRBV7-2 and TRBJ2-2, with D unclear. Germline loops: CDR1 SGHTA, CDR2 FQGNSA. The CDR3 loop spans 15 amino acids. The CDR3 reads CASSLNAANNGELFF. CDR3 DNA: TGCGCCAGCAGCTTGAACGCTGCGAACAACGGGGAGCTGTTTTTT. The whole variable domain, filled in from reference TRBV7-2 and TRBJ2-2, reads GAGVSQSPSNKVTEKGKDVELRCDPISGHTALYWYRQSLGQGLEFLIYFQGNSAPDKSGLPSDRFSAERTGGSVSTLTIQRTQQEDSAVYLCASSLNAANNGELFFGEGSRLTVL.